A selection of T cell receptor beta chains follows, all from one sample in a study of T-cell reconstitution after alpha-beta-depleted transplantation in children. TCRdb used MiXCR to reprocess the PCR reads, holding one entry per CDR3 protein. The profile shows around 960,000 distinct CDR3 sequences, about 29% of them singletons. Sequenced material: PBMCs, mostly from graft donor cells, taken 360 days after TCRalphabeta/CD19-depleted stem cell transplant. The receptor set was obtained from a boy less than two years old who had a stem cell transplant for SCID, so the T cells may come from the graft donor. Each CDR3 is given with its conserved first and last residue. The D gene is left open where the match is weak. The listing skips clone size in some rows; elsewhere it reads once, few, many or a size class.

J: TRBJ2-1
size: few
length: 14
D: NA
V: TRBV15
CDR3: CATSRDGGYNEQFF
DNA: TGTGCCACCAGCAGAGATGGAGGTTACAATGAGCAGTTCTTC

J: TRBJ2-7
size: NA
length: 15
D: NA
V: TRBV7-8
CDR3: CASSLEGGQSYEQYF
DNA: TGTGCCAGCAGCTTAGAAGGTGGTCAATCCTACGAGCAGTACTTC

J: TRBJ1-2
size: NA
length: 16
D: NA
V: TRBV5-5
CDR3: CASSFLEAELNYGYTF
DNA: TGTGCCAGCAGCTTTTTAGAGGCAGAACTAAACTATGGCTACACCTTC

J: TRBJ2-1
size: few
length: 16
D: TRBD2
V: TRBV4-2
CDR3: CASSQDMASGEGEQFF
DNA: TGTGCCAGCAGCCAAGATATGGCTAGCGGGGAGGGTGAGCAGTTCTTC

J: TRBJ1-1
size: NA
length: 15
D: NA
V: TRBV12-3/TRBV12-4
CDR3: CASSPRTLWRTEAFF
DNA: TGTGCCAGCAGTCCCAGGACTCTCTGGCGCACTGAAGCTTTCTTT

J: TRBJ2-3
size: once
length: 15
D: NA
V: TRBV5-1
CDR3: CASSLVTARGDTQYF
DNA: TGCGCCAGCAGCTTGGTAACCGCCCGGGGAGATACGCAGTATTTT

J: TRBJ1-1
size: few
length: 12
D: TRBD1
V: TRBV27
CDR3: CASSTRDRSAFF
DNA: TGTGCCAGCAGTACTCGGGACAGGTCGGCTTTCTTT

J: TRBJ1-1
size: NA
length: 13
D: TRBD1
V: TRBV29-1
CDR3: CSAWDRMNTEAFF
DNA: TGCAGCGCCTGGGACAGGATGAACACTGAAGCTTTCTTT

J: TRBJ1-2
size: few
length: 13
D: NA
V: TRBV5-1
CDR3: CASSLAPLVGYTF
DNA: TGCGCCAGCAGCTTGGCACCCCTCGTAGGCTACACCTTC

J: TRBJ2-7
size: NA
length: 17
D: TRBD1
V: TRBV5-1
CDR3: CASSLGPGQGIRYEQYF
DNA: TGCGCCAGCAGCTTAGGCCCGGGACAGGGAATTCGCTACGAGCAGTACTTC

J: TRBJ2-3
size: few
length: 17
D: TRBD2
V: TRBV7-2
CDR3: CASSLYQGLAGADTQYF
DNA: TGTGCCAGCAGCCTTTACCAAGGGCTAGCGGGGGCAGATACGCAGTATTTT

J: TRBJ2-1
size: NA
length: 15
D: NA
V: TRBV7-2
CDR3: CASSLQADSYNEQFF
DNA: TGTGCCAGCAGCTTACAGGCAGATTCGTACAATGAGCAGTTCTTC

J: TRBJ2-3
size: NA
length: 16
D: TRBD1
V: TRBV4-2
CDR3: CASSQALRAGGDTQYF
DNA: TGTGCCAGCAGCCAAGCCCTAAGGGCAGGGGGCGATACGCAGTATTTT

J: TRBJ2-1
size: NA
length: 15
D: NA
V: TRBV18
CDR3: CASSRSNPTGYEQFF
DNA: TGTGCCAGCTCACGAAGTAATCCCACAGGCTATGAGCAGTTCTTC

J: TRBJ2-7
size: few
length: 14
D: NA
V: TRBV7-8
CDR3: CASSLKRRMDEQYF
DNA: TGTGCCAGCAGCTTAAAAAGGAGGATGGACGAGCAGTACTTC

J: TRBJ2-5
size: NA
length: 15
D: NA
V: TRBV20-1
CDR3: CSARFPGVDQETQYF
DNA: TGCAGTGCTAGATTCCCGGGGGTTGACCAAGAGACCCAGTACTTC

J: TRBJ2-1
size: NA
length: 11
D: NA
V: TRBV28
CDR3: CASRSTNEQFF
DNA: TGTGCCAGCAGAAGTACGAATGAGCAGTTCTTC

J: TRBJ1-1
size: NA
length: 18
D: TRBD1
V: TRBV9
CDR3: CASSPHGITGVMNTEAFF
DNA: TGTGCCAGCAGCCCCCACGGAATAACAGGGGTCATGAACACTGAAGCTTTCTTT

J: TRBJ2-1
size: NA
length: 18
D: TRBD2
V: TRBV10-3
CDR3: CAISDPRLAGGSYNEQFF
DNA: TGTGCCATCAGTGACCCCCGACTAGCGGGGGGCTCCTACAATGAGCAGTTCTTC

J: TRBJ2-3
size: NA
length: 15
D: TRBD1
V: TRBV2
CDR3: CASRGQGLSVDTQYF
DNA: TGTGCCAGCAGGGGACAGGGTCTCTCTGTGGATACGCAGTATTTT

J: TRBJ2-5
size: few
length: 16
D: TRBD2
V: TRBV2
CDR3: CASIYGDYAGQETQYF
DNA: TGTGCCAGCATTTACGGGGACTACGCCGGCCAAGAGACCCAGTACTTC

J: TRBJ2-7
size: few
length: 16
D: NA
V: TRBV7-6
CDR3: CASSLKGSRDSYEQYF
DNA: TGTGCCAGCAGCTTAAAAGGTAGCAGGGACTCCTACGAGCAGTACTTC

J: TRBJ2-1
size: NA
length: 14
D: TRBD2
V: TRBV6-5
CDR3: CASRYSGGAGEQFF
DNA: TGTGCCAGCCGTTACAGCGGGGGGGCCGGCGAGCAGTTCTTC

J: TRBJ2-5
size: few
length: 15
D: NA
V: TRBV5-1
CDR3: CASSLAYTEQETQYF
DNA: TGCGCCAGCAGCTTGGCTTACACAGAGCAAGAGACCCAGTACTTC

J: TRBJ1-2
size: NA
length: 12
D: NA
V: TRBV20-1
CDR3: CSARGGTWSYTF
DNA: TGCAGTGCTAGGGGGGGTACATGGAGCTACACCTTC

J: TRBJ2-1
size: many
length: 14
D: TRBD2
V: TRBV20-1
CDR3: CSAATSGGYNEQFF
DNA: TGCAGTGCTGCCACTAGCGGGGGCTACAATGAGCAGTTCTTC

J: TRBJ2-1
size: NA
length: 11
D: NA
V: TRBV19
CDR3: CASSMGSEQFF
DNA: TGTGCCAGTAGTATGGGGTCTGAGCAGTTCTTC

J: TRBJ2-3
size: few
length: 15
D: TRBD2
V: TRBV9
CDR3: CASSGLATFTDTQYF
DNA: TGTGCCAGCAGCGGACTAGCAACTTTCACAGATACGCAGTATTTT

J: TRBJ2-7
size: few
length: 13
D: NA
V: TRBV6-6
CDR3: CASTPRDNYEQYF
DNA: TGTGCCAGCACCCCCCGGGACAACTACGAGCAGTACTTC

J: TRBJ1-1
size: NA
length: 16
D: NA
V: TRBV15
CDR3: CATSRDRSTGNTEAFF
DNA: TGTGCCACCAGCAGAGACCGCTCGACAGGGAACACTGAAGCTTTCTTT

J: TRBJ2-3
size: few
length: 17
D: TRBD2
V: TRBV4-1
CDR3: CASSHPGLAGATDTQYF
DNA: TGCGCCAGCAGCCATCCGGGACTAGCGGGGGCGACAGATACGCAGTATTTT

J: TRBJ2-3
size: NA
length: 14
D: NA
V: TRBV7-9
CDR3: CASSPEASTDTQYF
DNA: TGTGCCAGCAGCCCAGAGGCTAGCACAGATACGCAGTATTTT

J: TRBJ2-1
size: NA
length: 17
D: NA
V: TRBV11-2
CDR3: CASSLRGSSIPYNEQFF
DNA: TGTGCCAGCAGCTTAAGGGGGTCGAGTATCCCCTACAATGAGCAGTTCTTC

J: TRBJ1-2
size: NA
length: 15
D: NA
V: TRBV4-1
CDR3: CASSPREDSNYGYTF
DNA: TGCGCCAGCAGCCCGAGGGAGGACTCTAACTATGGCTACACCTTC

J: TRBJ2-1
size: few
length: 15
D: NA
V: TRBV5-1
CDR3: CASSLQSLLGNEQFF
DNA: TGCGCCAGCAGCTTACAGTCCCTTCTTGGCAATGAGCAGTTCTTC

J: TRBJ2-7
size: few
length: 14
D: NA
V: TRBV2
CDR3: CASRIAGFNYEQYF
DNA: TGTGCCAGCAGAATAGCAGGCTTCAACTACGAGCAGTACTTC

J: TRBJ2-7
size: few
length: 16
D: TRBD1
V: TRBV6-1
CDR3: CASSTDRGSGSYEQYF
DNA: TGTGCCAGCAGTACAGACAGGGGGAGCGGTTCCTACGAGCAGTACTTC

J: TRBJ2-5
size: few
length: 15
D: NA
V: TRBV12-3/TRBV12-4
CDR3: CASSLDRTLEETQYF
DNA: TGTGCCAGCAGTTTAGATCGGACATTGGAAGAGACCCAGTACTTC

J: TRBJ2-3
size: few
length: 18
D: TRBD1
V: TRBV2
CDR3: CASSLHPGTGGSTDTQYF
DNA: TGTGCCAGCAGTTTACATCCCGGGACAGGGGGAAGTACAGATACGCAGTATTTT

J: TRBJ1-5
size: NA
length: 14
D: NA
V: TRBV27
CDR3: CASGGRQNNQPQHF
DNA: TGTGCCAGCGGCGGACGACAGAACAATCAGCCCCAGCATTTT

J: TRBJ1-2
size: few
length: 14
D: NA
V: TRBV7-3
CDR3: CASTTLVPASGYTF
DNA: TGTGCCAGCACCACGTTGGTCCCGGCTAGTGGCTACACCTTC

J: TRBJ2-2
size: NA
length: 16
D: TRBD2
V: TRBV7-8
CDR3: CAIKRLRGENTGELFF
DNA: TGTGCCATCAAACGTTTACGGGGGGAGAACACCGGGGAGCTGTTTTTT